This entry features one T cell receptor (beta chain) sequence. Clones were sequenced by immunoSEQ multiplex PCR, and TCRdb holds only the in-frame ones, with some missing. This table holds about 300,000 clones, nearly 90% found once. The data belong to a study of blood T cell repertoires in COVID-19. The receptor's source is a woman aged 25 to 39 with COVID-19, enrolled during active disease. The sequenced material came from peripheral blood.

The CDR3 DNA sequence: TGTGCCAGCTCACGGACAGAGGGATATCAGCCCCAGCATTTT. Translation: CASSRTEGYQPQHF. The chain joins TRBV18 to TRBJ1-5; D may be TRBD1 (6 bases). Germline V gene lookup returns CDR1 KGHSH and CDR2 LQKENI. The CDR3 runs to 14 residues. The V end lost 4 bases, the J end lost 5 bases, and 12 bases lay between the germline ends. Using reference TRBV18 and TRBJ1-5 for the parts outside the CDR3, the full variable domain is NAGVMQNPRHLVRRRGQEARLRCSPMKGHSHVYWYRQLPEEGLKFMVYLQKENIIDESGMPKERFSAEFPKEGPSILRIQQVVRGDSAAYFCASSRTEGYQPQHFGDGTRLSIL.